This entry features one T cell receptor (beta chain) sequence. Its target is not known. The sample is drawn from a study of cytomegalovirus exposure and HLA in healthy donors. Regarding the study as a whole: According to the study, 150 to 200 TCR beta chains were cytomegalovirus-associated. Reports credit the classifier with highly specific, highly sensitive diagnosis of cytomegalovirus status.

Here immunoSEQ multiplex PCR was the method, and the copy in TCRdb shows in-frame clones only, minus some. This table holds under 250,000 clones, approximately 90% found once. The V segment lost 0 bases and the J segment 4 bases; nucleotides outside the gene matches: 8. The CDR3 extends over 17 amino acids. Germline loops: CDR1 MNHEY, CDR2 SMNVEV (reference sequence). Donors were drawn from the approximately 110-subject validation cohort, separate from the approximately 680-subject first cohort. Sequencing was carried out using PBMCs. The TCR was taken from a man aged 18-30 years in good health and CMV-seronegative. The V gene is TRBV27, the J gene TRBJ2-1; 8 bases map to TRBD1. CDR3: CASSLSYRDRSYNEQFF. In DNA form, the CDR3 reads TGTGCCAGCAGTTTATCATACCGGGACAGGAGTTACAATGAGCAGTTCTTC.